This entry is about one T cell receptor beta chain. The sample holds a few counts of this clonotype. No cognate antigen has been identified for it. Base qualities are missing; no much larger clone stands one base away. The TCR beta CDR3 regions were amplified from the RNA transcripts. The TCR CDR3 was subjected to a first round of RT-PCR using the HTBI primer set and the Qiagen OneStep RT-PCR kit. Libraries were constructed in a second round of multiplex PCR, after which size selection and purification were performed. Libraries were sequenced paired-end with 100 bp reads on an Illumina HiSeq2000. Per the original workflow: Raw data were processed with SOAPnuke, discarding reads with adapters, uncalled bases, mean Phred below 15, or no exact constant-primer or identifier match. COPE v1.2.5 was used to merge the high-quality paired reads, and each unique nucleotide sequence was defined as a clonotype. Clonotypes were aligned to IMGT TRBV, TRBD and TRBJ reference segments using MiTCR v1.1. The analysis included only V-J combinations with a frequency above 0.0001, which together covered roughly 99% of the repertoires. A TCS score was defined as the ratio between F50 (clonal expansion) and ExV (chaos), using BLOSUM62-based TCRdist between CDR3 peptides within each V-J. Welch's t-statistics and random forest reduced around 510 V-J features to 10 to 15, which were used in a naive Bayes classifier (R e1071). Using fastp trimming at Q25 and MiXCR clonotype assembly, TCRdb reanalyzed the public sequencing data and kept in-frame beta chains. Each entry merges the rows of one CDR3 protein and shows their most common DNA and genes. TCRdb assigned the V and J calls; the authors' analysis was not used. This sample has around 600,000 distinct CDR3 sequences in its table, and about 15% of those were observed once. The biggest ten clones account for under 15% of the sample.

CDR1 SGDLS and CDR2 YYNGEE are derived from the germline V gene. V is pared back by 3 bases and J by 0 bases, with 13 bases lying between the germline termini. From the cysteine through the phenylalanine, the CDR3 covers 16 amino acids. Of all the DNA, just the CDR3 is kept, 48 bases in frame from base 1. Moderately to severely active disease, a Clinical Activity Score of at least 3, a NOSPECS grade of at least 4, and a duration under 3 months were present in ophthalmopathy patients. The study excluded patients with uncontrolled infections, other autoimmune diseases, pregnancy or lactation. Diagnoses relied on clinical symptoms, serum thyroxine and TRAb, thyroid ultrasound and orbital computed tomography. PBMCs were separated from 10 ml of fresh peripheral blood using Ficoll-Paque density gradient centrifugation. Total RNA was extracted using Trizol reagent, and RNA quality was assessed on an Agilent 2100 Bioanalyzer.

The record originates from a study of T cells in Graves' hyperthyroidism and ophthalmopathy (dated by TCRdb to the late 2010s). Looking at the study overall: Peripheral blood was sampled at the time of initial diagnosis, prior to any treatment. In addition, the study compared T-cell repertoires in thyroid tissue and in blood from several Graves' hyperthyroidism patients. To identify distinguishing TCR V-J signatures, a discovery cohort of about 100 patients was used, comprising fewer than 45 with Graves' ophthalmopathy and around 57 with stable Graves' hyperthyroidism. Prospective prediction of ophthalmopathy was tested in an independent validation cohort consisting of about 20 hyperthyroidism patients and over 15 patients who later progressed to ophthalmopathy. Following sampling, methimazole starting at 30 mg daily was given to hyperthyroidism patients, and high-dose intravenous methylprednisolone was given to ophthalmopathy patients. The roughly 91 discovery patients were randomly divided into training and test sets at a 7:3 ratio. According to the paper, TCR Vbeta CDR3 sequencing was carried out on roughly 130 peripheral blood samples, which came from approximately 43 ophthalmopathy, fewer than 80 hyperthyroidism and about 17 progressor patients.

Study-level results and caveats: Most expanded thyroid clonotypes (frequency above 0.001) were also detected in blood, suggesting blood repertoires may reflect thyroid immune responses. In validation, progression to ophthalmopathy was predicted by the model with around 70% sensitivity and 72.22% specificity, a median of roughly 6 months before onset. Ophthalmopathy was separated from stable hyperthyroidism by a 13 V-J signature model, with about 86% sensitivity and 81% to 83% specificity obtained in cross-validation and 80%/75% obtained in testing. No statistical method was used to fix the sample size in advance, and group allocation was not hidden from the investigators.

What was sequenced was blood. The TCR sequence derives from a woman in her forties or fifties with Graves' ophthalmopathy. Recombination joined TRBV9 with TRBJ1-3; possibly the D gene is TRBD1, per 6 matching bases. The nucleotide sequence reads as follows: TGTGCCAGCAGCGCCAGTACAGGGATCTCTGGAAACACCATATATTTT. This gives the protein CASSASTGISGNTIYF.